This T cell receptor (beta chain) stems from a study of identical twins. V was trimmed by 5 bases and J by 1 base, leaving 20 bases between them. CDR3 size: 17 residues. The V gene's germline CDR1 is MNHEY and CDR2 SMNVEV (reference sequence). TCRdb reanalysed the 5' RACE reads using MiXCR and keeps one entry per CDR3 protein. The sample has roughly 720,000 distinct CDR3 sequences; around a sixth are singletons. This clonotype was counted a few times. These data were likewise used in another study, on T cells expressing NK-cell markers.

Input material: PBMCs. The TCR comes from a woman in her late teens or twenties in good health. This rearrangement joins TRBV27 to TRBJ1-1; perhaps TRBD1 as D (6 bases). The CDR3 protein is CASSPSWGHGGNTEAFF. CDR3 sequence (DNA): TGTGCCAGCAGTCCCTCGTGGGGGCACGGAGGGAACACTGAAGCTTTCTTT.